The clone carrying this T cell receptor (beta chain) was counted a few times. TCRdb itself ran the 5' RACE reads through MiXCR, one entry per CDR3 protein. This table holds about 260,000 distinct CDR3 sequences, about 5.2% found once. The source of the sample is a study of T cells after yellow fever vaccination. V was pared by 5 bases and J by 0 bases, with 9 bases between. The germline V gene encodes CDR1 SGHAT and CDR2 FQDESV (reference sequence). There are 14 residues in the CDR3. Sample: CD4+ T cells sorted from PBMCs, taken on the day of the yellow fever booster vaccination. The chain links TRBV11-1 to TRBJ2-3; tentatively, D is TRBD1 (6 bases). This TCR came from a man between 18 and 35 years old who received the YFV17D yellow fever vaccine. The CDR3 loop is CASSMDSSTDTQYF. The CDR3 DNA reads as TGTGCCAGCAGCATGGACAGCAGCACAGATACGCAGTATTTT.